A single sample gave rise to the 30 T cell receptor beta chains below, sequenced in a study of a mutant IDH1 vaccine in newly diagnosed glioma. Indicated time point: week 11, during vaccination. Every single dose of the vaccine, 300 ug of mutant IDH1 20-mer peptide, came with topical imiquimod. Their antigen targets remain unknown. Data came from immunoSEQ multiplex PCR; TCRdb stores just in-frame clones and leaves some out. The sample shows around 30,000 clones, 90% of them seen only once. The source material was PBMCs, sampled from a glioma patient whose treatment included an IDH1 peptide vaccine. Receptor source: a man between 18 and 29 years old with glioma.

This rearrangement joins TRBV5-4 to TRBJ2-7; D might be TRBD2 (5 bases). V dropped 0 bases and J dropped 4 bases, with 5 bases sitting between them. This CDR3 is 12 amino acids long. CDR1 is SGHNT, CDR2 YYREEE, per germline (reference sequence). The CDR3, as DNA: TGTGCCAGCAGCTTGGGCGGGTACGAGCAGTACTTC. Protein: CASSLGGYEQYF.

V usage is TRBV7-9 and J usage is TRBJ1-5; TRBD1 matches 8 bases. The CDR3 sequence is 13 residues long. Germline values: CDR1 SEHNR, CDR2 FQNEAQ (reference sequence). The J segment lost 5 bases and the V segment lost 5 bases, leaving 2 bases of the junction unmatched. CDR3 sequence: CASSTQGDQPQHF. CDR3 coding DNA: TGTGCCAGCAGCACACAGGGGGATCAGCCCCAGCATTTT.

The genes are TRBV28 and TRBJ2-3, with 10 nucleotides matching TRBD2. This CDR3 spans 15 amino acids. In germline, CDR1 is MDHEN, CDR2 SYDVKM. Trimming took 4 bases from V and 4 from J; bases not matched to a gene: 5. CDR3 region: CASSSGTSAPDTQYF. CDR3 nucleotides: TGTGCCAGCAGTTCGGGGACTAGCGCCCCAGATACGCAGTATTTT.

The rearrangement joins TRBV4-3 to TRBJ1-2; D unclear. The CDR3 contains 14 residues. CDR1 and CDR2 from the germline V gene are LGHNA and YSLEER. Trimming removed 1 base from V and 4 bases from J, with 10 bases in between. DNA for the CDR3: TGCGCCAGCAGCCAAGCTGGCCTTAGCTATGGCTACACCTTC. As protein: CASSQAGLSYGYTF.

The rearrangement links TRBV6-1 to TRBJ2-7, with 9 positions matching TRBD2. Germline V lookup: CDR1 MNHNS, CDR2 SASEGT. Trimming removed 3 bases from V and 5 bases from J; junction bases left unmatched: 8. The CDR3 contains 15 residues. The DNA for the CDR3 is TGTGCCAGCAGTGAGGGTCCAGCGGGAGGTAACGAGCAGTACTTC. Amino acid sequence: CASSEGPAGGNEQYF.

The chain carries TRBV30 and TRBJ2-7, with D unclear. The CDR3 is 13 amino acids. Per the germline V gene, CDR1 is GTSNPN and CDR2 is SVGIG (reference sequence). V was trimmed by 3 bases and J by 0 bases, leaving 9 bases between them. In DNA, the CDR3 is TGTGCCTGGAGAAGGGTTTTCTCCTACGAGCAGTACTTC. Residues: CAWRRVFSYEQYF. Based on the CDR3 plus reference TRBV30 and TRBJ2-7, the full variable domain is SQTIHQWPATLVQPVGSPLSLECTVEGTSNPNLYWYRQAAGRGLQLLFYSVGIGQISSEVPQNLSASRPQDRQFILSSKKLLLSDSGFYLCAWRRVFSYEQYFGPGTRLTVT.

This chain connects TRBV10-3 to TRBJ1-5; 9 bases match TRBD1. Germline lookup yields CDR1 ENHRY and CDR2 SYGVKD. Losses at the gene ends were 11 bases for V and 2 bases for J; bases not matched to a gene: 4. CDR3 length: 13 residues. The CDR3 protein is CAVQGAGNQPQHF. The DNA of the CDR3 is TGTGCCGTACAGGGGGCTGGCAATCAGCCCCAGCATTTT.

The CDR3 is CASSGQQLFQETQYF. CDR3 DNA: TGTGCCAGCAGTGGTCAACAGCTATTTCAAGAGACCCAGTACTTC. The rearrangement uses TRBV6-1 and TRBJ2-5; D is uncertain. The length of the CDR3 is 15 residues. Germline CDR1 is MNHNS and CDR2 is SASEGT. V lost 4 bases to trimming and J lost 2 bases, with 14 bases between them.

The chain couples TRBV5-1 to TRBJ1-4; 8 nucleotides align to TRBD1. This CDR3 spans 14 amino acids. V shed 2 bases, J shed 7 bases, and the junction held 4 bases outside the gene matches. CDR1 and CDR2 from the germline V gene are SGHRS and YFSETQ. The chain's CDR3 is CASSFNTGGEKLFF. DNA of the CDR3: TGCGCCAGCAGCTTTAATACAGGGGGTGAAAAACTGTTTTTT. Based on the CDR3 plus reference TRBV5-1 and TRBJ1-4, the full variable domain is KAGVTQTPRYLIKTRGQQVTLSCSPISGHRSVSWYQQTPGQGLQFLFEYFSETQRNKGNFPGRFSGRQFSNSRSEMNVSTLELGDSALYLCASSFNTGGEKLFFGSGTQLSVL.

The chain combines TRBV2 with TRBJ2-1; a weak D match, TRBD2 (5 bases). The germline V gene has CDR1 SNHLY and CDR2 FYNNEI. There are 13 residues in the CDR3. The ends were cut back, 7 bases at V and 3 bases at J, with 10 bases in the middle. The CDR3 DNA follows: TGTGCCAGCACCCGGGAAGACTACAATGAGCAGTTCTTC. Its translation: CASTREDYNEQFF. Full variable domain (remainder filled in from reference TRBV2 and TRBJ2-1): EPEVTQTPSHQVTQMGQEVILRCVPISNHLYFYWYRQILGQKVEFLVSFYNNEISEKSEIFDDQFSVERPDGSNFTLKIRSTKLEDSAMYFCASTREDYNEQFFGPGTRLTVL.

The V call is TRBV30, the J call TRBJ1-4; maybe TRBD1 (5 bases). The V and J ends lost 5 bases and 8 bases respectively, with 21 bases between them. The CDR3 has 15 residues. Germline CDR1 GTSNPN, CDR2 SVGIG (reference sequence). CDR3 residues: CAWADLGRLGEKLFF. CDR3 nucleotides: TGTGCCTGGGCAGACTTGGGACGGCTTGGGGAAAAACTGTTTTTT.

The gene calls are TRBV5-6 and TRBJ2-4, with 8 bases aligning to TRBD1. This CDR3 is built from 17 residues. V was pared by 6 bases and J by 0 bases, with 11 bases of the junction left unmatched. The germline CDR1 and CDR2 sequences are SGHDT and YYEEEE. The CDR3 spells CASNGQGIDGAKNIQYF. The CDR3 region has the DNA TGTGCCAGCAACGGACAGGGAATCGACGGAGCCAAAAACATTCAGTACTTC.

J is TRBJ2-7 and V is TRBV30; D gene unclear. Germline CDR1 GTSNPN, CDR2 SVGIG (reference sequence). The CDR3 has 13 residues. V dropped 2 bases and J dropped 1 base, with 9 bases sitting between them. The CDR3 spells CAWSLAGSYEQYF. Written as DNA, the CDR3 is TGTGCCTGGAGTTTGGCCGGGTCCTACGAGCAGTACTTC.

The rearrangement joins TRBV29-1 to TRBJ1-5; D gene ambiguous. The length of the CDR3 is 12 residues. Germline CDR1 and CDR2: SQVTM and ANQGSEA. Trimming shortened V by 5 bases and J by 2 bases, and 7 bases separated the two germline ends. CDR3 DNA sequence: TGCAGCGTTCGGGAAGGCAATCAGCCCCAGCATTTT. This codes for CSVREGNQPQHF.

The table lists this clone with a count of one. Here the CDR3 reads CAWSGGSYNEQFF. The CDR3 DNA sequence: TGTGCCTGGAGTGGAGGATCTTACAATGAGCAGTTCTTC. The chain carries TRBV30 and TRBJ2-1; D uncertain. Germline values: CDR1 GTSNPN, CDR2 SVGIG (reference sequence). The CDR3 has 13 residues. V shed 1 base and J shed 4 bases, with 8 bases lying between them. Filled out from reference TRBV30 and TRBJ2-1, the complete variable domain reads SQTIHQWPATLVQPVGSPLSLECTVEGTSNPNLYWYRQAAGRGLQLLFYSVGIGQISSEVPQNLSASRPQDRQFILSSKKLLLSDSGFYLCAWSGGSYNEQFFGPGTRLTVL.

J is TRBJ2-2 and V is TRBV5-1; 11 bases match TRBD1. Germline lookup yields CDR1 SGHRS and CDR2 YFSETQ. The CDR3 consists of 20 residues. Unmatched junction bases numbered 13, after V lost 0 bases and J lost 3 bases. The CDR3 spells CASSLERRYWTGGYTGELFF. Here the CDR3 DNA reads TGCGCCAGCAGCTTGGAACGTCGATATTGGACAGGGGGCTACACCGGGGAGCTGTTTTTT. The complete variable domain, with remaining parts taken from reference TRBV5-1 and TRBJ2-2, reads KAGVTQTPRYLIKTRGQQVTLSCSPISGHRSVSWYQQTPGQGLQFLFEYFSETQRNKGNFPGRFSGRQFSNSRSEMNVSTLELGDSALYLCASSLERRYWTGGYTGELFFGEGSRLTVL.

The CDR3 loop is CASSLGGTVPLNYGYTF. In DNA form, the CDR3 reads TGTGCCAGCAGCTTAGGGGGGACAGTTCCTCTTAACTATGGCTACACCTTC. The rearrangement uses TRBV7-9 and TRBJ1-2; 7 nucleotides agree with TRBD1. Germline lookup yields CDR1 SEHNR and CDR2 FQNEAQ (reference sequence). The CDR3 sequence is 17 residues long. The ends lost 1 base at V and 1 base at J; junction bases unmatched: 9.

V is TRBV30 and J is TRBJ2-6; D is possibly TRBD2 (7 bases). This CDR3 spans 15 amino acids. The ends were cut back, 3 bases at V and 2 bases at J, with 11 bases in the middle. Per the germline V gene, CDR1 is GTSNPN and CDR2 is SVGIG (reference sequence). CDR3 protein: CAWRRGRAGANVLTF. CDR3 coding DNA: TGTGCCTGGAGGAGGGGGAGGGCTGGGGCCAACGTCCTGACTTTC.

On this clone: An end of the junction differs from the germline gene, which may be a read error. The V call is TRBV6-4, the J call TRBJ1-1, with 8 nucleotides matching TRBD1. Germline V gene lookup returns CDR1 MRHNA and CDR2 SNTAGT. The CDR3 runs to 19 residues. CDR3 in DNA: TGTGCCAGCAGTGGGGGACAGGTCTCCAACTCCCCCCGGCACAGAGAGCGATCATTT. Amino acids: CASSGGQVSNSPRHRERSF.

The rearrangement uses TRBV6-1 and TRBJ1-1; D is undetermined. Germline CDR1 and CDR2: MNHNS and SASEGT. The CDR3 is made up of 18 amino acids. V shed 4 bases and J shed 3 bases, with 24 bases lying between them. The CDR3 spells CASSGRKLREGGDTEAFF. As DNA, the CDR3 is TGTGCCAGCAGTGGAAGGAAACTTCGGGAGGGAGGTGACACTGAAGCTTTCTTT.

This clone was detected only once. V and J are TRBV7-2 and TRBJ1-4; D gene ambiguous. The germline CDR1 and CDR2 sequences are SGHTA and FQGNSA. This CDR3 has 12 residues. The ends were cut back, 1 base at V and 6 bases at J, with 3 bases in the middle. Written as DNA, the CDR3 is TGTGCCAGCAGCTTAGGGGATGAAAAACTGTTTTTT. It encodes CASSLGDEKLFF.

The gene calls are TRBV7-9 and TRBJ2-3; the D gene is possibly TRBD1 (6 bases). This CDR3 has 15 amino acids. The germline V gene has CDR1 SEHNR and CDR2 FQNEAQ (reference sequence). The ends were cut back, 4 bases at V and 0 bases at J, with 11 bases in the middle. The CDR3: CASSYGQTSTDTQYF. The CDR3 nucleotides read TGTGCCAGCAGCTACGGACAGACTAGCACAGATACGCAGTATTTT. The full variable domain, in which reference TRBV7-9 and TRBJ2-3 provide the parts outside the CDR3, is DTGVSQNPRHKITKRGQNVTFRCDPISEHNRLYWYRQTLGQGPEFLTYFQNEAQLEKSRLLSDRFSAERPKGSFSTLEIQRTEQGDSAMYLCASSYGQTSTDTQYFGPGTRLTVL.

The rearrangement links TRBV5-6 to TRBJ2-7; D uncertain. The CDR3 is made up of 12 amino acids. Per germline, CDR1 SGHDT and CDR2 YYEEEE. Trimming cost V 1 base and J 4 bases, with 6 bases left between them. The CDR3 protein is CASSLSPYEQYF. The DNA of the CDR3 is TGTGCCAGCAGCTTGTCGCCGTACGAGCAGTACTTC.

The J gene is TRBJ1-3, the V gene TRBV5-6, with 8 bases matching TRBD1. The CDR3 runs to 15 residues. Per germline, CDR1 SGHDT and CDR2 YYEEEE. Losses at the gene ends were 3 bases for V and 5 bases for J; bases not matched to a gene: 7. Here the CDR3 DNA reads TGTGCCAGCAGCTCCGACAGGGGACCTCGAAACACCATATATTTT. Its protein is CASSSDRGPRNTIYF.

The chain recombines TRBV7-9 with TRBJ1-1; D remains ambiguous. The germline V gene has CDR1 SEHNR and CDR2 FQNEAQ (reference sequence). V lost 1 base to trimming and J lost 1 base, with 4 bases between them. CDR3 length: 13 amino acids. In nucleotides, the CDR3 is TGTGCCAGCAGCTTAGGACAGAACACTGAAGCTTTCTTT. Amino acids: CASSLGQNTEAFF.

The rearrangement links TRBV6-6 to TRBJ2-1, with 12 bases aligning to TRBD2. The CDR3 has 15 amino acids. The V and J ends lost 6 bases and 7 bases, in that order; junction bases with no gene match: 7. Per the germline V gene, CDR1 is MNHNY and CDR2 is SVGAGI (reference sequence). The CDR3: CASRGLAGGGNEQFF. The CDR3 DNA sequence: TGTGCCAGCAGGGGTCTAGCGGGAGGGGGGAATGAGCAGTTCTTC.

The gene calls are TRBV7-9 and TRBJ1-1, with a tentative D call TRBD1 (5 bases). The CDR3 has 12 amino acids. The germline V and J ends were trimmed by 3 bases and 12 bases, with 14 bases remaining between them. Germline V gives CDR1 SEHNR, CDR2 FQNEAQ (reference sequence). CDR3 in DNA: TGTGCCAGCAGCTTCGAGCAGGGCGGGCCTTTCTTT. Amino acids: CASSFEQGGPFF.

The table lists this clone with a count of one. The chain employs TRBV18 and TRBJ2-7; a possible D gene is TRBD2 (7 bases). Germline V CDR1 and CDR2: KGHSH, LQKENI. Trimming removed 3 bases at V and 2 bases at J, with 11 bases between. This CDR3 spans 14 amino acids. CDR3 coding DNA: TGTGCCAGCTCACCGCGGGGGCGCCCCTACGAGCAGTACTTC. Protein sequence: CASSPRGRPYEQYF.

The rearrangement uses TRBV27 and TRBJ1-1; perhaps TRBD1 as D (6 bases). The length of the CDR3 is 13 residues. Trimming removed 5 bases at V and 3 bases at J, with 10 bases between. Germline V CDR1 and CDR2: MNHEY, SMNVEV (reference sequence). CDR3: CASSPQGDTEAFF. CDR3 in DNA: TGTGCCAGCAGTCCACAGGGTGACACTGAAGCTTTCTTT.

The V gene is TRBV5-4, the J gene TRBJ1-1; a possible D gene is TRBD1 (6 bases). The germline gives CDR1 SGHNT, CDR2 YYREEE (reference sequence). V was trimmed by 4 bases and J by 1 base, leaving 14 bases between them. The CDR3 is made up of 15 amino acids. CDR3 sequence (DNA): TGTGCCAGCAGCACAAAGACAGGAGGGAACACTGAAGCTTTCTTT. Translated: CASSTKTGGNTEAFF.